The 32 T cell receptor beta chains below were found in one sample sequenced in a study of patients and donors after allogeneic stem cell transplantation. TCRdb independently ran MiXCR on the RT-PCR reads; one entry per CDR3 protein. The top ten hold around a tenth of the sample, which has about 210,000 distinct CDR3 sequences, 35% to 45% seen once. The sample taken for sequencing was blood, either unsorted or a sorted T cell fraction (not recorded which). All receptors derive from a human donor who was either an allogeneic HSCT recipient or a stem cell or donor lymphocyte infusion donor (not recorded which). It is not recorded whose cells these are; they may come from a transplant donor.

This clonotype has just a few counts. V gene TRBV18 combines with J gene TRBJ2-5; perhaps TRBD2 as D (5 bases). The CDR3 runs 15 residues. The V end lost 3 bases, the J end lost 7 bases, and 18 bases lay between the germline ends. The germline CDR1 and CDR2 sequences are KGHSH and LQKENI. CDR3 protein: CASSPQASSEGTQYF. In DNA form, the CDR3 reads TGTGCCAGCTCACCTCAGGCTAGCTCTGAAGGGACCCAGTACTTC.

This clonotype has only a few counts. The chain employs TRBV20-1 and TRBJ1-5; possibly TRBD1 for D (6 bases). Trimming shortened V by 1 base and J by 2 bases, and 15 bases separated the two germline ends. Germline CDR1 and CDR2: DFQATT and SNEGSKA (reference sequence). The CDR3 is 16 residues long. As DNA, the CDR3 is TGCAGTGCTAGAGTATCGTCAGGGGTGGGCAATCAGCCCCAGCATTTT. Translated: CSARVSSGVGNQPQHF.

This clonotype was seen a handful of times. This rearrangement joins TRBV20-1 to TRBJ1-6; TRBD1 matches at 9 bases. The trim removed 6 bases at V and 6 bases at J, leaving 12 bases unmatched. This CDR3 region has 16 residues. Germline values: CDR1 DFQATT, CDR2 SNEGSKA (reference sequence). The chain's CDR3 is CSARTNPGQGNSPLHF. The DNA for the CDR3 is TGCAGTGCGAGAACCAACCCGGGACAGGGTAATTCACCCCTCCACTTT.

The chain links TRBV6-6 to TRBJ1-1, with no clear D. Looked up from germline, CDR1 is MNHNY and CDR2 is SVGAGI (reference sequence). V was trimmed by 3 bases and J by 5 bases, leaving 10 bases between them. The CDR3 runs 13 residues. CDR3 coding DNA: TGTGCCAGCAGTTATGAGCTAAGGACTGAAGCTTTCTTT. Translating gives CASSYELRTEAFF.

This clonotype was seen more than once but under ten times. This chain connects TRBV12-3 or TRBV12-4 to TRBJ1-3; D uncertain. The CDR3 loop spans 16 amino acids. Trimming took 3 bases from V and 0 from J, leaving 12 bases between them. CDR3 sequence: CASSFRQTSSGNTIYF. The CDR3 DNA follows: TGTGCCAGCAGTTTTCGTCAGACCAGCTCTGGAAACACCATATATTTT.

The CDR3 is CAPGRTGGVGSNQPQHF. The CDR3 DNA follows: TGTGCCCCGGGGCGAACAGGGGGCGTAGGGAGCAATCAGCCCCAGCATTTT. The chain uses TRBV10-3 and TRBJ1-5, with 9 nucleotides matching TRBD1. CDR3 size: 17 residues. CDR1 and CDR2 from the germline V gene are ENHRY and SYGVKD. With V trimmed by 11 bases and J by 1 base, 15 bases remained unmatched.

The chain is built from TRBV20-1 and TRBJ1-2; the match to TRBD1 covers 7 bases. The junction had 6 bases not matched to a gene; V was cut back by 0 bases and J by 8 bases. From germline, CDR1 is DFQATT and CDR2 SNEGSKA (reference sequence). This CDR3 region has 13 residues. The CDR3: CSARDRPGGGYTF. As DNA, the CDR3 is TGCAGTGCTAGAGATCGCCCAGGGGGAGGCTACACCTTC.

V and J are TRBV4-2 and TRBJ1-1, with D perhaps TRBD1 (6 bases). This CDR3 region has 15 residues. V dropped 2 bases and J dropped 5 bases, with 15 bases sitting between them. Looked up from germline, CDR1 is LGHNA and CDR2 is YNFKEQ. CDR3 in amino acids: CASSQPQGRRTEAFF. The CDR3, as DNA: TGTGCCAGCAGCCAACCACAGGGAAGAAGGACTGAAGCTTTCTTT.

The sample holds many counts of this clonotype. This chain connects TRBV20-1 to TRBJ1-1; possible D gene TRBD1, 6 bases. The CDR3 extends over 14 amino acids. V was shortened by 5 bases and J by 2 bases, with 15 bases between the two germline ends. CDR1 is DFQATT, CDR2 SNEGSKA, per germline (reference sequence). CDR3 sequence reads: CSAPRTASNTEAFF. In DNA, the CDR3 is TGCAGTGCTCCGAGGACAGCCTCTAACACTGAAGCTTTCTTT.

This clonotype was seen only a few times. The chain uses TRBV29-1 and TRBJ2-7, with D perhaps TRBD1 (5 bases). Germline lookup yields CDR1 SQVTM and CDR2 ANQGSEA. The CDR3 runs 14 residues. Trimming stripped 7 bases from V and 4 bases from J, with 20 bases between. This CDR3 reads CSASAGRAPYEQYF. CDR3 in DNA: TGCAGCGCCAGTGCAGGCAGGGCTCCTTACGAGCAGTACTTC.

Comment on this clonotype: A junction boundary mismatches the germline segment, possibly from a read error. This sequence joins TRBV20-1 and TRBJ1-3; D is undetermined. Germline CDR1 and CDR2: DFQATT and SNEGSKA (reference sequence). This CDR3 is 13 amino acids long. Here the CDR3 reads CSAPKGVGSTIYF. For the CDR3, the DNA is TGCAGTGCACCAAAGGGTGTGGGAAGCACCATATATTTT.

This clonotype appeared a few times. This chain uses TRBV12-3 or TRBV12-4 with TRBJ1-2; TRBD1 matches at 9 bases. There are 12 residues in the CDR3. V gave up 5 bases and J gave up 7 bases; unmatched junction bases: 2. CDR3 residues: CASSTGGRGYTF. CDR3 nucleotide sequence: TGTGCCAGCAGTACAGGGGGCCGTGGCTACACCTTC.

A note on this clonotype: A junction end diverges from the germline sequence, so it may reflect a read error. The V and J genes are TRBV4-1 and TRBJ1-2, with D possibly being TRBD1 (5 bases). Germline lookup yields CDR1 MGHRA and CDR2 YSYEKL. The CDR3 totals 15 residues. CDR3 nucleotides: TGCGCCAGCAGCCAAGACAGGGCCGGAACCTATGGCTGCACCTTC. This translates into CASSQDRAGTYGCTF.

This clonotype was observed a handful of times. The chain recombines TRBV18 with TRBJ1-1; D unresolved. V was cut by 2 bases and J by 6 bases, with 7 bases left in between. The germline CDR1 and CDR2 sequences are KGHSH and LQKENI. CDR3 length: 12 amino acids. The CDR3 nucleotides are TGTGCCAGCTCACCATTTAACCCTGAAGCTTTCTTT. Its protein is CASSPFNPEAFF.

V gene TRBV19 combines with J gene TRBJ1-2; D is possibly TRBD1 (5 bases). CDR3 length: 15 amino acids. V lost 3 bases, J lost 1 base, and 12 bases lay in between. CDR1 and CDR2 (germline): LNHDA, SQIVND (reference sequence). CDR3 amino acids: CASSIRDRSNYGYTF. CDR3 coding DNA: TGTGCCAGTAGTATCCGGGACCGAAGTAACTATGGCTACACCTTC.

The sample holds a few counts of this clonotype. The chain links TRBV5-1 to TRBJ1-6, with 8 positions matching TRBD1. From germline, CDR1 is SGHRS and CDR2 YFSETQ. Trimming took 1 base from V and 8 from J; bases not matched to a gene: 11. CDR3 length equals 17 residues. In DNA, the CDR3 is TGCGCCAGCAGCTTGACCGGACCCGGACAGGGTGATTCACCCCTCCACTTT. This gives the protein CASSLTGPGQGDSPLHF.

The table lists this clonotype with a few counts. The chain joins TRBV10-3 to TRBJ2-4; D is perhaps TRBD1 (6 bases). V was clipped by 2 bases and J by 2 bases, with 7 bases between them. CDR3 size: 14 residues. Germline CDR1 and CDR2: ENHRY and SYGVKD. CDR3 region: CAISEQGTKNIQYF. For the CDR3, the DNA is TGTGCCATCAGTGAGCAGGGGACCAAAAACATTCAGTACTTC.

The chain has TRBV28 and TRBJ1-2; D may be TRBD1 (6 bases). CDR3 length equals 13 residues. V lost 3 bases and J lost 7, with 12 bases in between. Germline V gene lookup returns CDR1 MDHEN and CDR2 SYDVKM. Here the CDR3 DNA reads TGTGCCAGCAGTTTTATCGGGGGCGCTGGCTACACCTTC. Translating gives CASSFIGGAGYTF.

The CDR3 sequence is CASSDWSRNYGYTF. CDR3 nucleotides: TGTGCCAGCAGTGATTGGTCCAGAAACTATGGCTACACCTTC. The chain employs TRBV6-2 or TRBV6-3 and TRBJ1-2; D is undetermined. In germline, CDR1 is MNHEY, CDR2 SVGEGT. CDR3 length: 14 amino acids. V shed 5 bases and J shed 2 bases, with 12 bases lying between them.

The chain employs TRBV19 and TRBJ2-1; the match to TRBD2 covers 8 bases. V gave up 6 bases and J gave up 0 bases; unmatched junction bases: 4. Germline V lookup: CDR1 LNHDA, CDR2 SQIVND (reference sequence). The CDR3 has 15 amino acids. CDR3 sequence (DNA): TGTGCCAGTAGGACCGGGACTAGCTCCTACAATGAGCAGTTCTTC. Its translation: CASRTGTSSYNEQFF.

In its sample, this clonotype was seen a few times. V gene TRBV24-1 combines with J gene TRBJ2-5; maybe TRBD1 (6 bases). CDR1 and CDR2 from the germline V gene are KGHDR and SFDVKD. The CDR3 is 14 amino acids. The V and J ends lost 5 bases and 5 bases respectively, with 14 bases between them. CDR3 sequence reads: CATSAPNRAETQYF. The DNA for the CDR3 is TGTGCCACCAGTGCCCCGAACAGGGCTGAGACCCAGTACTTC.

The V call is TRBV5-1, the J call TRBJ1-6; D is undetermined. V gave up 0 bases and J gave up 6 bases, with 4 bases separating them. Germline values: CDR1 SGHRS, CDR2 YFSETQ. This CDR3 has 13 residues. The CDR3 here is CASSLDGNSPLHF. CDR3 in DNA: TGCGCCAGCAGCTTGGATGGTAATTCACCCCTCCACTTT.

The J gene is TRBJ1-6, the V gene TRBV9, with TRBD1 as a possible D gene (5 bases). Looked up from germline, CDR1 is SGDLS and CDR2 is YYNGEE. CDR3 length: 13 residues. V shed 0 bases and J shed 13 bases, with 11 bases lying between them. CDR3: CASSVDGGAPLHF. As DNA, the CDR3 is TGTGCCAGCAGCGTAGACGGAGGGGCGCCCCTCCACTTT.

This rearrangement joins TRBV5-6 to TRBJ1-2; D might be TRBD1 (6 bases). V lost 4 bases to trimming and J lost 3 bases, with 13 bases between them. The CDR3 is made up of 14 amino acids. CDR1 and CDR2 from the germline V gene are SGHDT and YYEEEE. The CDR3 loop is CASSGPGDYYGYTF. The CDR3 region has the DNA TGTGCCAGCAGCGGGCCAGGGGATTACTATGGCTACACCTTC.

This clonotype has only a few counts. V usage is TRBV2 and J usage is TRBJ2-4, with D unclear. Between the trimmed V and J ends, which lost 10 bases and 4 bases, there was a span of 20 bases. CDR1 is SNHLY and CDR2 is FYNNEI in the germline V gene. The CDR3 totals 15 residues. CDR3 bases: TGTGCCACCTTACTCCGGAGTGGCGGAAAAAACATTCAGTACTTC. Translation gives CATLLRSGGKNIQYF. The full variable domain, in which reference TRBV2 and TRBJ2-4 provide the parts outside the CDR3, is EPEVTQTPSHQVTQMGQEVILRCVPISNHLYFYWYRQILGQKVEFLVSFYNNEISEKSEIFDDQFSVERPDGSNFTLKIRSTKLEDSAMYFCATLLRSGGKNIQYFGAGTRLSVL.

The chain has TRBV15 and TRBJ2-5; no reliable D call. The CDR3 loop spans 13 amino acids. V lost 3 bases, J lost 1 base, and 6 bases lay in between. Germline V gives CDR1 LNHNV, CDR2 YYDKDF (reference sequence). This CDR3 is CATSRQPQETQYF. CDR3 nucleotide sequence: TGTGCCACCAGCAGGCAGCCCCAAGAGACCCAGTACTTC.

The V and J genes are TRBV5-1 and TRBJ2-1; tentatively, D is TRBD2 (6 bases). Trimming removed 2 bases from V and 3 bases from J, with 15 bases in between. The CDR3 sequence is 16 residues long. CDR1 and CDR2 (germline): SGHRS, YFSETQ. The CDR3 sequence: CASSFTGTQIYNEQFF. CDR3 DNA sequence: TGCGCCAGCAGCTTTACCGGGACTCAAATCTACAATGAGCAGTTCTTC. Full variable domain (outside the CDR3, taken from reference TRBV5-1 and TRBJ2-1): KAGVTQTPRYLIKTRGQQVTLSCSPISGHRSVSWYQQTPGQGLQFLFEYFSETQRNKGNFPGRFSGRQFSNSRSEMNVSTLELGDSALYLCASSFTGTQIYNEQFFGPGTRLTVL.

This clonotype showed up just a few times. This rearrangement joins TRBV20-1 to TRBJ2-2; TRBD1 aligns across 9 bases. This CDR3 is built from 13 residues. Germline loops: CDR1 DFQATT, CDR2 SNEGSKA (reference sequence). J gave up 7 bases and V 5 bases, and 5 bases lay outside the gene matches. The CDR3 region has the DNA TGCAGTGCTCCGGGACAGGGCCACGGGGAGCTGTTTTTT. As protein: CSAPGQGHGELFF.

This clonotype was counted only a few times. The V call is TRBV7-2, the J call TRBJ2-1, with 11 positions matching TRBD2. CDR3 length equals 14 residues. Trimming at V came to 4 bases and at J to 7 bases, leaving 3 bases not matched to a gene. Germline lookup yields CDR1 SGHTA and CDR2 FQGNSA. The CDR3 nucleotides are TGTGCCAGCAGCTCGGGACTAGCGGCAAATGAGCAGTTCTTC. It encodes CASSSGLAANEQFF.

The chain links TRBV25-1 to TRBJ1-3; perhaps TRBD1 as D (5 bases). Trimming took off 6 bases at V and 0 bases at J, with 12 bases between the two ends. The CDR3 consists of 15 residues. Germline CDR1 reads MGHDK; CDR2 reads SYGVNS. CDR3: CASSTTVNSGNTIYF. In DNA form, the CDR3 reads TGTGCCAGCAGCACGACAGTTAACTCTGGAAACACCATATATTTT. Full variable domain (outside the CDR3, taken from reference TRBV25-1 and TRBJ1-3): EADIYQTPRYLVIGTGKKITLECSQTMGHDKMYWYQQDPGMELHLIHYSYGVNSTEKGDLSSESTVSRIRTEHFPLTLESARPSHTSQYLCASSTTVNSGNTIYFGEGSWLTVV.

This clonotype was observed a few times. In DNA form, the CDR3 reads TGCGCCAGCAGCTTGACCAAGGGCGAGCAGTACTTC. Translated, it gives CASSLTKGEQYF. The rearrangement joins TRBV5-1 to TRBJ2-7; D is unresolved. CDR3 size: 12 residues. Trimming cost V 1 base and J 6 bases, with 8 bases left between them. CDR1 and CDR2 from the germline V gene are SGHRS and YFSETQ.

V and J are TRBV3-1 and TRBJ2-2; no clear D. The CDR3 has 13 residues. The germline V gene encodes CDR1 LGHDT and CDR2 YNNKEL (reference sequence). V gave up 4 bases and J gave up 3 bases, with 6 bases separating them. CDR3 region: CASSRVDTGELFF. The CDR3 DNA reads TGTGCCAGCAGCCGGGTCGACACCGGGGAGCTGTTTTTT. Using reference TRBV3-1 and TRBJ2-2 for the parts outside the CDR3, the full variable domain is DTAVSQTPKYLVTQMGNDKSIKCEQNLGHDTMYWYKQDSKKFLKIMFSYNNKELIINETVPNRFSPKSPDKAHLNLHINSLELGDSAVYFCASSRVDTGELFFGEGSRLTVL.